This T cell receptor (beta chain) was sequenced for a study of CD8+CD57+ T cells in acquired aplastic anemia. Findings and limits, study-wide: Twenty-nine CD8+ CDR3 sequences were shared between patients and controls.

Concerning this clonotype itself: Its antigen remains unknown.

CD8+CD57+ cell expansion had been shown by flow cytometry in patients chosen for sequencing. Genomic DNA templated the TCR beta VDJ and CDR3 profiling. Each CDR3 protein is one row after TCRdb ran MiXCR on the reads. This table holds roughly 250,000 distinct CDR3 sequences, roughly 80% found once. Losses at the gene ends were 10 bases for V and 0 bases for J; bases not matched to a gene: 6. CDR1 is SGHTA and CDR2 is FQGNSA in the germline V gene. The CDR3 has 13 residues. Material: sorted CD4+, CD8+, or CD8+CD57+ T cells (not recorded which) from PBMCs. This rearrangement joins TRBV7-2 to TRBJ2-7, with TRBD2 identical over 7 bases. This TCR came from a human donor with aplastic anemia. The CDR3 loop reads CATSTSPSYEQYF. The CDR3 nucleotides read TGTGCCACTTCGACTAGCCCCTCCTACGAGCAGTACTTC.